This T cell receptor (beta chain) appears in the sequencing data of a study of shared clonotypes between healthy human individuals. General observations from the study: The donor pool, a small one, limited the genetic and exposure-history diversity represented. The authors expected sequencing depth to affect clonotype sharing among donors.

Several immunoSEQ plates held equal portions of the genomic DNA taken from each subset. Sequencing used immunoSEQ multiplex PCR; TCRdb keeps in-frame clones, though not all of them. The table lists about half a million clones, almost 80% of them singletons, with approximately 12% in the top ten. Concerning this clone: No antigen is known for it.

Study donors comprised healthy, HIV-negative adults devoid of recent acute infection or vaccination. Trimming took off 3 bases at V and 7 bases at J, with 16 bases between the two ends. The CDR3 contains 14 residues. The germline gives CDR1 GTSNPN, CDR2 SVGIG (reference sequence). The sequenced sample consisted of PBMCs. The TCR sequence derives from a woman aged 40 to 50 in good health. Some clones in this sample may be carry-over from other donors' samples. V is TRBV30 and J is TRBJ2-1; possibly TRBD2 for D (6 bases). DNA for the CDR3: TGTGCCTGGAGCGCCCTAACGGAGGGGAATGAGCAGTTCTTC. Translated, it gives CAWSALTEGNEQFF. The full variable domain, with the rest looked up from reference TRBV30 and TRBJ2-1, is SQTIHQWPATLVQPVGSPLSLECTVEGTSNPNLYWYRQAAGRGLQLLFYSVGIGQISSEVPQNLSASRPQDRQFILSSKKLLLSDSGFYLCAWSALTEGNEQFFGPGTRLTVL.